This T cell receptor beta chain was recovered during a study of beta chain features in type 1 diabetes. Study-wide results and caveats: Naive, central memory and Treg TCRB repertoires appeared more alike in patients than in healthy donors. Shorter TCRB CDR3s, moderately but significantly so, were found in Type 1 diabetes patients in all four CD4+ subsets. TCRB rearrangement may or may not be influenced by HLA type; here this remained unresolved.

Between the trimmed V and J ends, which lost 5 bases and 4 bases, there was a span of 17 bases. In germline, CDR1 is MDHEN, CDR2 SYDVKM. The CDR3 extends over 15 amino acids. This clone was detected a few times. Its antigen is as yet unknown. The sequenced template was cDNA made from the entire isolated RNA. Assay: immunoSEQ multiplex PCR; the TCRdb copy retains only in-frame clones and omits some. The repertoire holds under 300,000 clones, with about 15% as singletons. The chain combines TRBV28 with TRBJ1-1; the D is unclear. The sample consisted of naive CD4+ T cells from blood. The receptor's source is a man aged 30 to 39 with type 1 diabetes. This CDR3 is CASSPGSFQSTEAFF. As DNA, the CDR3 is TGTGCCAGCAGTCCGGGTTCGTTTCAGAGCACTGAAGCTTTCTTT.